Listed here are 15 T cell receptor beta chains from one sample, sequenced in a study of PD-1 blockade in classical Hodgkin lymphoma (dated by TCRdb to about 2020). Explained via the paper, the time point label denotes: cycle 4 day 1 (C4D1), after about 6 weeks of nivolumab. Every trial patient had relapsed after autologous stem cell transplantation, and cohorts A, B and C differed in prior brentuximab vedotin exposure. The receptor library was made with the immunoSEQ multiplex PCR assay. TCRdb holds this immuneACCESS table with in-frame rearrangements only. Some clones are missing; in checked studies, unresolved V genes explain under half, and the rest has no known cause. Present in this sample are about 93,000 clones, roughly 78% of which were seen just once. 9.4% of the sample is held by the ten biggest clonotypes. This specimen was peripheral blood mononuclear cells (PBMCs), taken before the fourth cycle of nivolumab. The receptors stem from a human donor with classical Hodgkin lymphoma.

The CDR3 region is CASSVQDPTDTQYF. In nucleotides, the CDR3 is TGTGCCAGCAGCGTACAGGACCCCACAGATACGCAGTATTTT. The chain combines TRBV5-4 with TRBJ2-3; possible D gene TRBD1, 5 bases. V lost 4 bases and J 2 bases, leaving 11 bases between the germline ends. Germline CDR1 is SGHNT and CDR2 is YYREEE (reference sequence). This CDR3 has 14 residues.

This chain connects TRBV6-5 to TRBJ2-5; D ambiguous. V dropped 0 bases and J dropped 1 base, with 12 bases sitting between them. Looked up from germline, CDR1 is MNHEY and CDR2 is SVGAGI. The CDR3 extends over 16 amino acids. The CDR3 spells CASSYSSSPVQETQYF. The CDR3 DNA sequence: TGTGCCAGCAGTTACTCGAGTAGCCCGGTCCAAGAGACCCAGTACTTC.

The chain uses TRBV27 and TRBJ1-1, with D maybe TRBD1 (5 bases). This CDR3 has 15 amino acids. The V end was cut by 0 bases, the J end by 6 bases, with 14 bases between. Germline lookup yields CDR1 MNHEY and CDR2 SMNVEV (reference sequence). Here the CDR3 DNA reads TGTGCCAGCAGTTTATCTCGGGGGATGGGGTCTGAAGCTTTCTTT. Its protein is CASSLSRGMGSEAFF.

Only a few counts were recorded for this clone. This chain uses TRBV10-3 with TRBJ1-2; 12 nucleotides align to TRBD1. J was trimmed by 3 bases and V by 6 bases; bases with no gene match: 8. The CDR3 covers 16 residues. The germline gives CDR1 ENHRY, CDR2 SYGVKD. This CDR3 reads CAISAGQGAGDYGYTF. The DNA for the CDR3 is TGTGCCATCAGCGCGGGACAGGGGGCAGGGGACTATGGCTACACCTTC.

V gene TRBV12-5 combines with J gene TRBJ2-3; TRBD1 matches 10 bases. V lost 6 bases and J lost 4; bases outside the gene matches: 4. CDR1 and CDR2 (germline): LGHNT, FRNRAP. The CDR3 consists of 14 residues. CDR3: CASGSGQGADTQYF. In DNA form, the CDR3 reads TGTGCTAGTGGCTCTGGACAGGGGGCAGATACGCAGTATTTT.

This rearrangement joins TRBV4-2 to TRBJ1-1; 7 bases line up with TRBD1. Looked up from germline, CDR1 is LGHNA and CDR2 is YNFKEQ. V shed 1 base and J 6 bases; nucleotides not matched to a gene: 8. The CDR3 consists of 15 residues. CDR3 DNA sequence: TGTGCCAGCAGCCAAGGGGGACAGAGATACGCTGAAGCTTTCTTT. The encoded protein is CASSQGGQRYAEAFF.

V and J are TRBV7-2 and TRBJ2-4; D may be TRBD1 (6 bases). Trimming removed 1 base at V and 6 bases at J, with 13 bases between. The CDR3 spans 15 residues. CDR1 is SGHTA, CDR2 FQGNSA, per germline. Written as DNA, the CDR3 is TGTGCCAGCAGCTTAGAGGGGGTAGGGATAAACATTCAGTACTTC. Translation gives CASSLEGVGINIQYF.

V and J are TRBV15 and TRBJ1-5; D might be TRBD1 (6 bases). CDR3 length equals 17 residues. The V gene lost 1 base and the J gene lost 2 bases, with 15 bases spanning the gap. Per the germline V gene, CDR1 is LNHNV and CDR2 is YYDKDF (reference sequence). The CDR3 DNA follows: TGTGCCACCAGCAGAGGGAGGGGGATCGAAGGCAATCAGCCCCAGCATTTT. Its translation: CATSRGRGIEGNQPQHF.

This clone showed up just once. The J gene is TRBJ2-3, the V gene TRBV9; 7 bases align to TRBD2. The CDR3 is made up of 14 amino acids. J lost 8 bases, V lost 2 bases, and 8 bases had no gene match. The germline V gene has CDR1 SGDLS and CDR2 YYNGEE. The CDR3 nucleotides are TGTGCCAGCAGCGTCAATAGCGGGTCGGGTACGCAGTATTTT. Translated, it gives CASSVNSGSGTQYF.

This chain connects TRBV2 to TRBJ1-2; 8 nucleotides line up with TRBD1. The CDR3 totals 15 residues. V lost 4 bases to trimming and J lost 6 bases; unmatched junction nucleotides: 10. From germline, CDR1 is SNHLY and CDR2 FYNNEI. For the CDR3, the DNA is TGTGCCAGCAGTGGGACAGGGTACGATTTAGATGGCTACACCTTC. The encoded protein is CASSGTGYDLDGYTF.

The sample holds one count of this clone. This chain uses TRBV6-5 with TRBJ2-7; TRBD1 is a possible D gene (6 bases). V lost 0 bases to trimming and J lost 2 bases, with 14 bases between them. Germline lookup yields CDR1 MNHEY and CDR2 SVGAGI. CDR3 length: 16 residues. CDR3 coding DNA: TGTGCCAGCAGTTACTCACCAGGGGTATTAGCCTACGAGCAGTACTTC. Translating it yields CASSYSPGVLAYEQYF.

This chain uses TRBV10-1 with TRBJ1-5; D remains ambiguous. Germline assignment: CDR1 WNHNN and CDR2 SYGVQD (reference sequence). Trimming removed 10 bases at V and 2 bases at J, with 27 bases between. The CDR3 length is 18 residues. CDR3 in amino acids: CAIRRKRRPGEGNQPQHF. Written as DNA, the CDR3 is TGCGCCATCCGTAGAAAGAGGAGGCCCGGGGAGGGCAATCAGCCCCAGCATTTT.

The chain is built from TRBV9 and TRBJ2-3, with D tentatively TRBD1 or TRBD2 (5 bases each). CDR3 size: 15 residues. V was pared by 5 bases and J by 0 bases, with 13 bases between. Germline assignment: CDR1 SGDLS and CDR2 YYNGEE. CDR3 amino acids: CASREGTSSTDTQYF. The CDR3 DNA sequence: TGTGCCAGCAGGGAAGGGACCTCTAGCACAGATACGCAGTATTTT.

This chain uses TRBV6-1 with TRBJ2-3, with D tentatively TRBD2 (5 bases). Germline assignment: CDR1 MNHNS and CDR2 SASEGT. Between the trimmed V and J ends, which lost 4 bases and 4 bases, there was a span of 21 bases. There are 17 residues in the CDR3. CDR3 amino acids: CASSAFEGVGRPDTQYF. For the CDR3, the DNA is TGTGCCAGCAGTGCATTCGAGGGAGTTGGAAGGCCAGATACGCAGTATTTT.

Here the CDR3 reads CASSLEFSYEQYF. The CDR3 nucleotides read TGTGCCAGCAGCTTGGAGTTCTCCTACGAGCAGTACTTC. The chain employs TRBV5-5 and TRBJ2-7; D not certain. The CDR3 consists of 13 residues. Trimming removed 0 bases from V and 0 bases from J, with 4 bases in between. CDR1 is SGHKS and CDR2 is YYEKEE in the germline V gene (reference sequence).